A selection of T cell receptor beta chains follows, all from one sample in a study of blood T cell repertoires in COVID-19. Here immunoSEQ multiplex PCR was the method, and the copy in TCRdb shows in-frame clones only, minus some. The sample contains 180,000 or so clones, more than 80% of which appear only once. The specimen was peripheral blood. Receptor source: an older woman with acute or convalescent COVID-19. CDR3s include the opening cysteine and the closing phenylalanine or tryptophan. Rows may omit the clone size; those that give it use once, few, many or a size class.

clone size | J gene | V gene | CDR3 protein
NA | TRBJ2-3 | TRBV7-2 | CASSLAGGTSGHTQYF
few | TRBJ2-1 | TRBV5-5 | CASSSFLDNEQFF
NA | TRBJ1-1 | TRBV19 | CASSSPGMNTEAFF
once | TRBJ1-4 | TRBV7-8 | CASSLGQGGNEKLFF
NA | TRBJ2-1 | TRBV20-1 | CSASKTGTTRISFYNEQFF
NA | TRBJ1-5 | TRBV30 | CAWSRGANNQPQHF
NA | TRBJ2-2 | TRBV6-5 | CASRPGTSHTGELFF
NA | TRBJ1-4 | TRBV5-1 | CASSLVGGTANEKLFF
NA | TRBJ1-3 | TRBV6-1 | CASSEGGGPWNTIYF
NA | TRBJ2-2 | TRBV19 | CASSFPSGVTGELFF
NA | TRBJ2-7 | TRBV19 | CASSAGTGYEQYF
once | TRBJ2-1 | TRBV19 | CASGRTGVHEQFF
NA | TRBJ1-2 | TRBV5-1 | CATRVGHTDGYTF
NA | TRBJ2-7 | TRBV12-3/TRBV12-4 | CASRPGQLYEQYF
once | TRBJ2-5 | TRBV7-3 | CASSPRGAGETQYF
once | TRBJ1-5 | TRBV28 | CASSLVDRVSNQPQHF
NA | TRBJ1-1 | TRBV18 | CASSPRQGGTEAFF
once | TRBJ1-1 | TRBV30 | CACSGNEAFF
few | TRBJ2-3 | TRBV5-1 | CASILAGKEYF
NA | TRBJ1-3 | TRBV6-1 | CASSEAAAGGNTIYF
NA | TRBJ1-4 | TRBV28 | CASRLIPGTGNEKLFF
NA | TRBJ1-6 | TRBV7-2 | CASSFGTENSPLHF
NA | TRBJ1-3 | TRBV9 | CASSAPGVGGNTIYF
NA | TRBJ2-7 | TRBV5-1 | CASSLAFRPNQGGYEQYF
NA | TRBJ1-1 | TRBV19 | CASGQGIVNTEAFF
NA | TRBJ1-3 | TRBV14 | CASSQEGSYSGNTIYF
NA | TRBJ1-1 | TRBV21-1 | CASSSRGFSGEAFF
NA | TRBJ2-5 | TRBV5-1 | CASSLGLTDRSQETQYF
NA | TRBJ2-1 | TRBV7-6 | CASSSVRGGSYNEQFF
NA | TRBJ1-2 | TRBV18 | CASSAERYGYTF
NA | TRBJ1-5 | TRBV3-1/TRBV3-2 | CASSQGTGFSVSHQPQHF
NA | TRBJ2-1 | TRBV7-7 | CASSSGLAPNNEQFF
NA | TRBJ1-3 | TRBV7-2 | CASSPAGQQGNTIYF
NA | TRBJ2-5 | TRBV27 | CASSLSPPGIVETQYF
NA | TRBJ2-1 | TRBV27 | CASSLNPRGREGSYNEQFF
few | TRBJ1-2 | TRBV12-3/TRBV12-4 | CASSWLAGYGYTF